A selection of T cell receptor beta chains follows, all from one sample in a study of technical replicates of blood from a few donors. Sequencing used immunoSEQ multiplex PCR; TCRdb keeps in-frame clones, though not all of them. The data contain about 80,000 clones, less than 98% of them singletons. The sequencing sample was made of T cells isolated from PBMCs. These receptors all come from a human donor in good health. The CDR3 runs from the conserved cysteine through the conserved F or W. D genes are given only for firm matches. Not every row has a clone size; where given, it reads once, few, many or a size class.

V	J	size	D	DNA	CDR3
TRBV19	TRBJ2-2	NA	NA	TGTGCCAGTACCTTAATCGGAGGGTTTGGGGCCGGGGAGCTGTTTTTT	CASTLIGGFGAGELFF
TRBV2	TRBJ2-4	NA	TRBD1	TGTGCCAGAAAACAGGGGGCAGGCATTCAGTACTTC	CARKQGAGIQYF
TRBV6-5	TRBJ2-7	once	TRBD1	TGTGCCAGCAGTTCCGGGACAGGGGGCGGGTACGAGCAGTACTTC	CASSSGTGGGYEQYF
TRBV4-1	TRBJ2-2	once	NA	TGCGCCAGCAGCCAACCATATACCCGACAGAAAGGGAAGGACCGGGAGCTGTTTTTT	CASSQPYTRQKGKDRELFF
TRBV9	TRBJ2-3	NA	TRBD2	TGTGCCAGCAGCCTTCTAGCGGGGGCCACAGATACGCAGTATTTT	CASSLLAGATDTQYF
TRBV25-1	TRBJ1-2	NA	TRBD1	TGTGCCAGCAGTGAACGACAGGGAGGTCGTGGCTACACCTTC	CASSERQGGRGYTF
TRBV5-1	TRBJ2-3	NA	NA	TGCGCCAGCAGCCCTGGGGGGGCCAGCGGCACAGATACGCAGTATTTT	CASSPGGASGTDTQYF
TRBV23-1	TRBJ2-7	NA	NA	TGCGCCAGCAGTCAATCCCCTCCCCCGCAGGGACACACTGACTACGAGCAGTACTTC	CASSQSPPPQGHTDYEQYF
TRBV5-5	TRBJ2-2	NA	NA	TGTGCCAGCAGCCCGGGATCACCTCAGGCCGGGGAGCTGTTTTTT	CASSPGSPQAGELFF
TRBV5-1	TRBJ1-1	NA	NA	TGCGCCAGCAGCCCGGACAGTTTAAACACTGAAGCTTTCTTT	CASSPDSLNTEAFF
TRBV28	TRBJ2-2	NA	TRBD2	TGTGCCAGCCAAACTAGCGGGAGTTTTACCGGGGAGCTGTTTTTT	CASQTSGSFTGELFF
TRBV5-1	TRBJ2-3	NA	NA	TGCGCCAGCAGCCCCTTTACCCGGGGTACAGATACGCAGTATTTT	CASSPFTRGTDTQYF
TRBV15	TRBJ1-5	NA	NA	TGTGCCACCAGCAGCTATAGGACAGTATATAGCAATCAGCCCCAGCATTTT	CATSSYRTVYSNQPQHF
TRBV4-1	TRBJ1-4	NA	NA	TGCGCCAGCAGCTCAGATTTAAATTTACCTAATGAAAAACTGTTTTTT	CASSSDLNLPNEKLFF
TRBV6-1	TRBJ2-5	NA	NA	TGTGCCAGCACCCAGGACAGCGTAGAGACCCAGTACTTC	CASTQDSVETQYF
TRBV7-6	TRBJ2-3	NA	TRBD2	TGTGCCAGCAGCCTCGCAGCGGGAGTCACAGATACGCAGTATTTT	CASSLAAGVTDTQYF
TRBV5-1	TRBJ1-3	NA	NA	TGCGCCAGCAGCTCGACAAACCCGACAAACACCATATATTTT	CASSSTNPTNTIYF
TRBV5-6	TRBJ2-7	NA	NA	TGTGCCAGCAGCTTGTTATTGGGGCCCGAGCAGTACTTC	CASSLLLGPEQYF
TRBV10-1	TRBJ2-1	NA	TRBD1	TGCGCCAGCATAACCGGAAAGGGGACAGGGTCAATGAATGAGCAGTTCTTC	CASITGKGTGSMNEQFF
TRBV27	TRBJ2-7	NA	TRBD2	TGTGCCAGCAGTTTTGTGACTAGCGGCCCCTACGAGCAGTACTTC	CASSFVTSGPYEQYF
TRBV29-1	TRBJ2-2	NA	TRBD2	TGCAGCGTCGCGGGGGGGATCGGGGAGCTGTTTTTT	CSVAGGIGELFF
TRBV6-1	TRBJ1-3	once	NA	TGTGCCAGCAGTGAGAGCCCCTCTGGAAACACCATATATTTT	CASSESPSGNTIYF
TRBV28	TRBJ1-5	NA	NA	TGTGCCAGCAGTCGACCCGCCGGGCAGCCCCAGCATTTT	CASSRPAGQPQHF
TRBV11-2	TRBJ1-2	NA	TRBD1	TGTGCCAGCAGCTTTGGACAGGGTCTTGGCTACACCTTC	CASSFGQGLGYTF
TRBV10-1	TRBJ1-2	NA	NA	TGCGCCAGCAGTGAGTCGTCCGTAGTAGTTAACTATGGCTACACCTTC	CASSESSVVVNYGYTF
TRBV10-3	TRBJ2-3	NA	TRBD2	TGTGCCATCAGTGAGTCCGTGACTAGCGGGAGTGGCACAGATACGCAGTATTTT	CAISESVTSGSGTDTQYF
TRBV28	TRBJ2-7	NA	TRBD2	TGTGCCAGCAGCCCTCTGGTGGGGGGGGGCTACGAGCAGTACTTC	CASSPLVGGGYEQYF
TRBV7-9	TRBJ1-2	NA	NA	TGTGCCAGCAGCTTTTACAGGGTAAGGGGTGGCTACACCTTC	CASSFYRVRGGYTF
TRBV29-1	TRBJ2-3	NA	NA	TGCAGCGTCCGAATCGGACATTCCACAGATACGCAGTATTTT	CSVRIGHSTDTQYF
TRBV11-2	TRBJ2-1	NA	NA	TGTGCCAGCAGCTTAGTTTTGGCAGGGGGGTTATCTGAGCAGTTCTTC	CASSLVLAGGLSEQFF
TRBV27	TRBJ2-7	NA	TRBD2	TGTGCCAGCAGTCCCCTTCGACTAGCGGGAGGAAGCGAGCAGTACTTC	CASSPLRLAGGSEQYF
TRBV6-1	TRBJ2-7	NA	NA	TGTGCCAGCAGGACAACAGGGATAACCTACGAGCAGTACTTC	CASRTTGITYEQYF
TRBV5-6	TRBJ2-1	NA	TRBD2	TGTGCCAGCAGAACAAGACTAGCGCCTAGGTTCGATGAGCAGTTCTTC	CASRTRLAPRFDEQFF
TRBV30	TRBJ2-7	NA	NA	TGTGCCTGGAGCGCCTTGGGGGGTGGAATTTACGAGCAGTACTTC	CAWSALGGGIYEQYF
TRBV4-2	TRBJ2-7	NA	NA	TGTGCCAGCAGCCTCGGAGGGGACGGTTCCTACGAGCAGTACTTC	CASSLGGDGSYEQYF
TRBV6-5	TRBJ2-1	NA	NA	TGTGCCAGCAGTACCCCAGGGGACAAGCACAATGAGCAGTTCTTC	CASSTPGDKHNEQFF
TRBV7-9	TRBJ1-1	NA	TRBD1	TGTGCCAGCAGCTTCGGACAGGTCGACACTGAAGCTTTCTTT	CASSFGQVDTEAFF
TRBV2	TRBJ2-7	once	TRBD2	TGTGCCAGCAGTTTAGCGGGAGAGAACTACGAGCAGTACTTC	CASSLAGENYEQYF
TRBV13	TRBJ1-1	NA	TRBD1	TGTGCCAGCAGCTCACGACAGGGGGCTCGGATGAACACTGAAGCTTTCTTT	CASSSRQGARMNTEAFF
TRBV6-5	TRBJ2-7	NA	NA	TGTGCCACCACCTCCCGGGGCGAGCAGTACTTC	CATTSRGEQYF
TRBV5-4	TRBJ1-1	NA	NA	TGTGCCAGCAGCTTGGGCTCCAGGGGCACTGAAGCTTTCTTT	CASSLGSRGTEAFF
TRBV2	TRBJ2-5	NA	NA	TGTGCCAGCAGTTGGGGGCCTAAGACCCAGTACTTC	CASSWGPKTQYF
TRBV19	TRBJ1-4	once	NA	TGTGCCAGTAGTATAATTGGAGGAGGACGGATGGGAGAAAAACTGTTTTTT	CASSIIGGGRMGEKLFF